This TCR beta chain derives from a study of cytomegalovirus exposure and HLA in healthy donors. For the study at large: The roughly 110 validation repertoires were produced on the same platform as the 670 or so repertoires of the first cohort. This was reported in a later analysis. Whole-study findings and limits: The investigators catalogued under 200 TCR beta chains as cytomegalovirus-associated.

The donors were part of the validation cohort, which consisted of roughly 120 subjects and was separate from the first cohort of about 650 subjects. Germline-derived CDR1 and CDR2 are SQVTM and ANQGSEA. With V trimmed by 6 bases and J by 0 bases, 1 base remained unmatched. The CDR3 is 13 amino acids. The table came from immunoSEQ multiplex PCR; TCRdb's copy has only in-frame clones and leaves some out. The sample has about 360,000 clones, more than 80% seen once. Note on this clone: The antigen is not known.

The origin of this receptor is a woman younger than 30 in good health and CMV-seronegative. The rearrangement joins TRBV29-1 to TRBJ2-2; 7 bases line up with TRBD2. Specimen: PBMCs. The CDR3 region has the DNA TGCAGCGTCGGACTAGCGAACACCGGGGAGCTGTTTTTT. Translation: CSVGLANTGELFF.